This T cell receptor beta chain was recorded in a study of blood T cell repertoires in COVID-19. The method was immunoSEQ multiplex PCR; TCRdb's version includes in-frame clones alone and lacks a portion of them. There are 40,000 to 50,000 clones in the sample; roughly 86% occur only once, and under 4% lies in the top ten. Germline CDR1 is SGHNT and CDR2 is YENEEA. V was pared by 5 bases and J by 2 bases, with 18 bases between. The CDR3 contains 16 residues. The source of this sequence is a woman in her forties or fifties who had recovered from COVID-19. V usage is TRBV11-3 and J usage is TRBJ1-2, with D tentatively TRBD1 (6 bases). The sequencing sample was made of PBMCs or T cells enriched from blood (not recorded which). The CDR3 region is CASSLRRQALNYGYTF. In DNA form, the CDR3 reads TGTGCCAGCAGCCTCCGCAGACAGGCCCTCAACTATGGCTACACCTTC.